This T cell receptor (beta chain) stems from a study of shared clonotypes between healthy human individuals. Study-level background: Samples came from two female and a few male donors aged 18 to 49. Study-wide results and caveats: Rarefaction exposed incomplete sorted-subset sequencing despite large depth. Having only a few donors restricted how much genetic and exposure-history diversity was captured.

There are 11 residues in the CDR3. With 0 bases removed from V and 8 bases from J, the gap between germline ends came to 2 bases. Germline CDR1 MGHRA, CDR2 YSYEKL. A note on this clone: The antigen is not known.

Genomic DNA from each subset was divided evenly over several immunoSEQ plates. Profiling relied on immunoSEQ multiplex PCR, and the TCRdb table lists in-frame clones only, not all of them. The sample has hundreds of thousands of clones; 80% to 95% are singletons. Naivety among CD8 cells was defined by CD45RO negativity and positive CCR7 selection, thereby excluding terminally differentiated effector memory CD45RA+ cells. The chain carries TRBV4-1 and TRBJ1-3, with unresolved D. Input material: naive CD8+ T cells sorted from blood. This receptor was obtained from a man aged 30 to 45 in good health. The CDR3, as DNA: TGCGCCAGCAGCCAAGATTACACCATATATTTT. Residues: CASSQDYTIYF.